This TCR beta chain is from a study of memory CD4+ T cells and cytomegalovirus serostatus. Study conclusions and caveats: Suggested: most of the CMV-linked TCR signature lies in CD4+ memory cells. CD4+ memory repertoires contained 67 of 164 reported CMV TCRbeta sequences.

Per the original methods: After removing out-of-frame reads, over 2 million distinct TCRbeta sequences remained. The assay was immunoSEQ multiplex PCR, and TCRdb's table has in-frame clones only and misses some. V and J calls and clone size follow that table, whereas D and trimming were derived from the DNA. There are under 75,000 clones in the sample; about three quarters occur only once, and around 0.53% lies in the top ten. Germline CDR1 MNHNS, CDR2 SASEGT. CDR3 length equals 15 residues. The J segment lost 3 bases and the V segment lost 5 bases, leaving 7 bases of the junction unmatched. As regards this clone: The antigen is undetermined.

Single viable CD3+CD4+CD8-CD45RO+ cells were sorted as the memory CD4+ T cells. The chain has TRBV6-1 and TRBJ1-2; 9 bases fit TRBD1. The clonotype originates from an adult in good health and CMV-seronegative. Some clones in this sample may be carry-over from other donors' samples. The sequencing input was memory CD4+ T cells from blood. CDR3 DNA: TGTGCCAGCAGTAAACCGGGACAGGGTGACTATGGCTACACCTTC. This codes for CASSKPGQGDYGYTF.